What follows is one T cell receptor (beta chain) and its context. Cohort placement rested on clinical history that participants reported themselves. As handled by the study authors: Nucleated cell number was recorded as an estimate derived from reference gene primer amplification. The data were produced by immunoSEQ multiplex PCR, yet TCRdb's version contains in-frame clones alone and is incomplete. That table is the source of V, J and clone size, and D and trimming were worked out from the DNA. The table records approximately 260,000 clones, roughly nine tenths of them present only once. The sample belongs to a study of blood T cell repertoires in COVID-19. Study details: Material from acute and convalescent COVID-19 was sourced from the United States, Italy and Spain.

The CDR3 sequence is 13 residues long. From germline, CDR1 is MNHEY and CDR2 SVGAGI. Trimming removed 5 bases from V and 5 bases from J, with 13 bases in between. This rearrangement joins TRBV6-5 to TRBJ2-7; possible D gene TRBD1, 6 bases. The source of this sequence is a woman aged 60-75 years who had recovered from COVID-19. Sequencing input: PBMCs or T cells enriched from blood (not recorded which). CDR3 coding DNA: TGTGCCAGCAGTAACAGGGAGAGCGACGAGCAGTACTTC. It is translated as CASSNRESDEQYF.